Listed below are T cell receptor beta chains from one sample, sequenced in a study of spatial heterogeneity in lung cancer. TCRdb used MiXCR to reprocess the 5' RACE reads, holding one entry per CDR3 protein. The sample consists of some 23,000 distinct CDR3 sequences, around 6% of them appearing once. The source was lung tumor tissue, collected at surgery. These receptors all stem from a male donor with early-stage non-small cell lung cancer. The CDR3 runs from the conserved cysteine through the conserved F or W. Fields, in order: J gene, V gene, clone size, D gene, CDR3 protein, CDR3 DNA. D genes are given only for firm matches. Rows give clone size only sometimes, using once, few, many, or a class for an expanded clone.

TRBJ1-2 TRBV6-6 many . CASGVTDRTYGYTF TGTGCCAGTGGGGTTACCGACAGGACATATGGCTACACCTTC
TRBJ1-1 TRBV5-5 . . CASSPQGWGTEAFF TGTGCCAGCAGCCCACAGGGTTGGGGCACTGAAGCTTTCTTT
TRBJ2-7 TRBV20-1 many TRBD1 CSASRTGNSEQYF TGCAGTGCTAGTCGGACAGGGAACTCCGAGCAGTACTTC
TRBJ1-1 TRBV27 many TRBD1 CASSSWTGGARNTEAFF TGTGCCAGCAGTTCTTGGACAGGGGGCGCGAGGAACACTGAAGCTTTCTTT
TRBJ1-1 TRBV12-3/TRBV12-4 few . CASSALRGTEAFF TGTGCCAGCAGCGCCCTTCGGGGCACTGAAGCTTTCTTT
TRBJ1-5 TRBV18 few . CASSPDRDQPQHF TGTGCCAGCTCACCGGACAGAGATCAGCCCCAGCATTTT
TRBJ1-1 TRBV7-2 many . CASSTQGGTEAFF TGTGCCAGCAGCACCCAAGGGGGTACTGAAGCTTTCTTT
TRBJ2-7 TRBV27 many TRBD2 CASSHSPPAGGRVEQYF TGTGCCAGCAGTCACTCCCCTCCGGCGGGAGGGAGGGTCGAGCAGTACTTC
TRBJ1-1 TRBV4-1 many . CASSQELKGKGRTEAFF TGCGCCAGCAGCCAAGAATTAAAGGGAAAGGGTAGGACTGAAGCTTTCTTT
TRBJ1-4 TRBV6-1 many . CASSEGQGTTNEKLFF TGTGCCAGCAGTGAAGGGCAGGGGACAACTAATGAAAAACTGTTTTTT
TRBJ1-2 TRBV7-2 few TRBD1 CASSFLSGTDYGYTF TGTGCCAGCAGCTTCCTTTCCGGGACAGACTATGGCTACACCTTC
TRBJ1-2 TRBV7-8 few . CASSFRDPWFLDGYTF TGTGCCAGCAGCTTCCGGGACCCCTGGTTCTTGGATGGCTACACCTTC
TRBJ1-2 TRBV20-1 . TRBD1 CSARLPTGSYGYTF TGCAGTGCTAGACTGCCGACAGGGTCATATGGCTACACCTTC